This T cell receptor beta chain was captured in a study of response to subunit inactivated influenza vaccine (dated by TCRdb to 2017 to 2018). Background for the entire study: Deep quantitative profiling of the T cell receptor repertoire was used in the study to follow responses to a trivalent subunit inactivated influenza vaccine.

Library preparation employed RT-PCR. Sequencing instrument: Illumina HiSeq 2500. TCRdb reprocessed the public reads (quality trimming at Q25 with fastp, clone calling with MiXCR) and kept in-frame beta chains. Every CDR3 protein is listed once, alongside the most common genes and DNA of its rows. Counted in this sample were approximately 170,000 distinct CDR3 sequences; 13% to 15% of them appeared once. About 28% of the sample belongs to the ten largest clones. This clonotype was observed at least ten times. Its antigen remains unidentified. No base qualities exist here, and no much larger clone lies one base off it. The V end loses 3 bases and the J end loses 3 bases, and a stretch of 6 bases separates them. CDR1 and CDR2, looked up from the germline V gene, are MGHRA and YSYEKL. The CDR3, from cysteine to phenylalanine, totals 13 residues. The sequence is cut down to CDR3 DNA, 39 bases in frame from base 1.

Here is what the overall study found, with its caveats: According to the authors, only a limited number of new T cells may be recruited by each seasonal influenza vaccination.

The chain uses TRBV4-1 and TRBJ2-1, with the D gene not clear enough to name. Sequenced here: CD8+ T cells sorted from PBMCs, sampled roughly 5 days after vaccination. This receptor was obtained from a man aged 50 or older who received an inactivated influenza vaccine. Donor details come from another sample of the same person, matched by shared clones. The CDR3 reads as follows: CASSQGSYNEQFF. The bases read TGCGCCAGCAGCCAGGGCAGCTACAATGAGCAGTTCTTC.